This TCR beta chain was identified during a study of T cells in Graves' hyperthyroidism and ophthalmopathy. General study findings and limits: Researchers found most expanded thyroid clonotypes above 0.001 in blood as well.

Ten or more counts support this clonotype. The antigen is not known. This CDR3 spans 15 amino acids. V shed 0 bases and J 6 bases; nucleotides not matched to a gene: 7. Germline CDR1 and CDR2: LGHDT and YNNKEL (reference sequence). RNA transcripts served as the template for amplifying TCR beta CDR3 regions. A set of HTBI primers served as the primers for a first-round RT-PCR of the TCR CDR3. TCRdb called the multiplex PCR reads again in MiXCR, with one record for every CDR3 protein. This sample yields some 300,000 distinct CDR3 sequences, of which roughly 20% are seen a single time; under 40% belongs to the top ten. Those patients with uncontrolled infection, other autoimmune disease, pregnancy or lactation were excluded. Each diagnosis drew on symptoms, thyroxine, TRAb, thyroid ultrasound and orbital computed tomography findings.

The specimen sequenced was blood. The sequence came from a man in his fifties with Graves' ophthalmopathy. The gene calls are TRBV3-1 and TRBJ2-5, with 7 bases aligning to TRBD2. The CDR3 spells CASSQDLAGAKTQYF. CDR3 bases: TGTGCCAGCAGCCAAGATCTGGCGGGAGCGAAGACCCAGTACTTC.